Listed here is a single T cell receptor (beta chain). This record belongs to a study of blood T cells in healthy people across ages. PCR was performed a second time for about 7 to 11 cycles using a sample-barcoded 5' primer and a J-beta primer mix. A single record per CDR3 protein comes from TCRdb applying MiXCR to the 5' RACE reads. The table has roughly 800,000 distinct CDR3 sequences, more than 20% seen once. The V end lost 0 bases, the J end lost 5 bases, and 11 bases lay between the germline ends. CDR1 is DFQATT and CDR2 is SNEGSKA in the germline V gene (reference sequence). The CDR3 extends over 14 amino acids. These records were also assigned to another study, of T cells of mothers and their children.

The clonotype comes from a boy between 10 and 17 years old in good health. The source material was blood. The chain combines TRBV20-1 with TRBJ2-1, with no clear D. CDR3 DNA sequence: TGCAGTGCTAGAGAACCCTACACCGACAATGAGCAGTTCTTC. Translated, it gives CSAREPYTDNEQFF.